Listed here are 15 T cell receptor beta chains from one sample, sequenced in a study of blood T cell repertoires in COVID-19. The table came from immunoSEQ multiplex PCR; TCRdb's copy has only in-frame clones and leaves some out. The table records about 250,000 clones, 65% to 90% of them present only once. Sequencing input: PBMCs or T cells enriched from blood (not recorded which). These receptors were collected from a woman aged 45-65 years with acute COVID-19.

This clone was seen once. The V and J genes are TRBV3-1 (or the pseudogene TRBV3-2) and TRBJ2-1; a possible D gene is TRBD2 (7 bases). This CDR3 is built from 16 residues. Germline assignment: CDR1 LGHDT and CDR2 YNNKEL (reference sequence). V lost 2 bases, J lost 4 bases, and 15 bases lay in between. DNA for the CDR3: TGTGCCAGCAGCCAAATAGGGGGGGCCTCGTACAATGAGCAGTTCTTC. Its protein is CASSQIGGASYNEQFF.

This sequence joins TRBV27 and TRBJ1-1, with TRBD1 as a possible D gene (5 bases). V was clipped by 5 bases and J by 2 bases, with 18 bases between them. CDR1 and CDR2 (germline): MNHEY, SMNVEV (reference sequence). This CDR3 is 16 amino acids long. The CDR3 bases are TGTGCCAGCAGTCCCGGACTGGGGGGGGTCAACACTGAAGCTTTCTTT. This translates into CASSPGLGGVNTEAFF.

The J gene is TRBJ2-1, the V gene TRBV3-1 (or the pseudogene TRBV3-2); the match to TRBD1 covers 11 bases. Germline V gene lookup returns CDR1 LGHDT and CDR2 YNNKEL (reference sequence). J lost 7 bases, V lost 5 bases, and 4 bases had no gene match. This CDR3 region has 14 residues. CDR3 bases: TGTGCCAGCAGCACCGGGACAGGGGGGAATGAGCAGTTCTTC. Translating it yields CASSTGTGGNEQFF.

The chain uses TRBV3-1 (or the pseudogene TRBV3-2) and TRBJ2-1; 8 bases line up with TRBD2. Trimming cost V 6 bases and J 0 bases; bases outside gene matches: 4. Germline V gene lookup returns CDR1 LGHDT and CDR2 YNNKEL (reference sequence). There are 15 residues in the CDR3. The CDR3 nucleotides read TGTGCCAGCAGGTCTCGGGGGGGCTCCTACAATGAGCAGTTCTTC. This gives the protein CASRSRGGSYNEQFF.

The chain combines TRBV9 with TRBJ1-2; D is unclear. This CDR3 is built from 12 residues. Germline V CDR1 and CDR2: SGDLS, YYNGEE. Trimming removed 7 bases from V and 4 bases from J, with 11 bases in between. Here the CDR3 reads CASAGAAYGYTF. For the CDR3, the DNA is TGTGCCAGCGCCGGAGCAGCCTATGGCTACACCTTC.

The DNA for the CDR3 is TGTGCCAGCACCCCGCTAGAGGCCAACTATGGCTACACCTTC. The encoded protein is CASTPLEANYGYTF. The rearrangement joins TRBV25-1 to TRBJ1-2, with D hard to call. Deletions cut 7 bases from V and 2 bases from J, with 14 bases between. The germline gives CDR1 MGHDK, CDR2 SYGVNS. The CDR3 extends over 14 amino acids.

In nucleotides, the CDR3 is TGTGCCAGCAGCTCCTACAGGGGGCGGTTGTACGAGCAGTACTTC. Protein product: CASSSYRGRLYEQYF. This chain uses TRBV5-6 with TRBJ2-7; the match to TRBD1 covers 9 bases. Germline-derived CDR1 and CDR2 are SGHDT and YYEEEE. V trimming: 3 bases; J trimming: 4 bases; junction bases outside the gene matches: 8. This CDR3 region has 15 residues.

The genes are TRBV9 and TRBJ1-6; D not certain. The CDR3 has 15 residues. Germline loops: CDR1 SGDLS, CDR2 YYNGEE. V was cut by 3 bases and J by 10 bases, with 17 bases left in between. CDR3 sequence (DNA): TGTGCCAGCAGCGCTCGCGGAGGTTTAGGCTCACCCCTCCACTTT. It specifies CASSARGGLGSPLHF.

The chain couples TRBV12-3 or TRBV12-4 to TRBJ1-2; perhaps TRBD1 as D (6 bases). V shed 5 bases and J shed 4 bases, with 11 bases lying between them. The CDR3 runs to 13 residues. DNA of the CDR3: TGTGCCAGCAGTGCCCGGGACATCTATGGCTACACCTTC. The encoded protein is CASSARDIYGYTF.

The chain recombines TRBV18 with TRBJ1-2, with D unclear. V was clipped by 0 bases and J by 4 bases, with 15 bases between them. The CDR3 totals 16 residues. Looked up from germline, CDR1 is KGHSH and CDR2 is LQKENI. The CDR3 protein is CASSPPRQAKFYGYTF. The CDR3 nucleotides are TGTGCCAGCTCACCACCCCGGCAGGCGAAGTTCTATGGCTACACCTTC. Variable domain in full (rest from reference TRBV18 and TRBJ1-2): NAGVMQNPRHLVRRRGQEARLRCSPMKGHSHVYWYRQLPEEGLKFMVYLQKENIIDESGMPKERFSAEFPKEGPSILRIQQVVRGDSAAYFCASSPPRQAKFYGYTFGSGTRLTVV.

The V and J genes are TRBV19 and TRBJ2-2; 10 positions agree with TRBD2. Germline trimming cut 5 bases from V and 0 bases from J; bases unmatched to any gene: 6. This CDR3 region has 17 residues. Germline V gene sequence: CDR1 LNHDA, CDR2 SQIVND (reference sequence). The CDR3 DNA follows: TGTGCCAGTAGTCCCAGCCTAGCGGGGGCGAACACCGGGGAGCTGTTTTTT. Translating gives CASSPSLAGANTGELFF.

This clone was observed once. Additional DNA sequences in this sample encode the identical CDR3. The V call is TRBV7-2, the J call TRBJ2-1; TRBD2 matches at 10 bases. CDR1 SGHTA and CDR2 FQGNSA come from the germline V gene. This CDR3 is 16 amino acids long. Trimming took 4 bases from V and 4 from J; bases not matched to a gene: 7. DNA for the CDR3: TGTGCCAGCAGCTCCCCGAGCGGGGGGGCTTACAATGAGCAGTTCTTC. This sequence encodes CASSSPSGGAYNEQFF.

The rearrangement uses TRBV9 and TRBJ2-1; perhaps TRBD1 as D (5 bases). The CDR3 totals 15 residues. With 6 bases removed from V and 8 bases from J, the gap between germline ends came to 21 bases. Germline lookup yields CDR1 SGDLS and CDR2 YYNGEE. The DNA of the CDR3 is TGTGCCAGCACCTCCGGAGCTTACTTAGGGGATGAGCAGTTCTTC. Translated: CASTSGAYLGDEQFF.

This clone showed up just a few times. The V call is TRBV7-2, the J call TRBJ1-2; maybe TRBD1 (6 bases). Germline values: CDR1 SGHTA, CDR2 FQGNSA. V lost 1 base to trimming and J lost 0 bases, with 9 bases between them. The CDR3 has 15 amino acids. CDR3: CASSLVQGTNYGYTF. Written as DNA, the CDR3 is TGTGCCAGCAGCTTAGTGCAGGGGACTAACTATGGCTACACCTTC.

The CDR3 bases are TGTGCCAGCAACCCGAACCAGGGAACTGAAGCTTTCTTT. Its protein is CASNPNQGTEAFF. The rearrangement links TRBV5-4 to TRBJ1-1; the D gene is possibly TRBD1 (5 bases). The CDR3 has 13 amino acids. In germline, CDR1 is SGHNT, CDR2 YYREEE (reference sequence). Trimming pared 6 bases from V and 5 bases from J, leaving 14 bases between. Full variable domain (missing parts from reference TRBV5-4 and TRBJ1-1): ETGVTQSPTHLIKTRGQQVTLRCSSQSGHNTVSWYQQALGQGPQFIFQYYREEENGRGNFPPRFSGLQFPNYSSELNVNALELDDSALYLCASNPNQGTEAFFGQGTRLTVV.